The rows below give T cell receptor beta chains drawn from one sample of a study of shared clonotypes between healthy human individuals. TCRdb's copy holds only in-frame clones and misses some; the assay was immunoSEQ multiplex PCR. The data contain about 2.2 million clones, just under 95% of them singletons. Material: naive CD8+ T cells from PBMCs. Receptors were obtained from a man younger than 30 in good health. Some clones in this sample may be carry-over from other donors' samples. CDR3s include the opening cysteine and the closing phenylalanine or tryptophan. Fields, in order: V gene, J gene, D gene, clone size, CDR3 protein, CDR3 DNA. The D gene is left open where the match is weak. Not every row has a clone size; where given, it reads once, few, many or a size class.

v_gene: TRBV7-2; j_gene: TRBJ2-7; d_gene: NA; abundance: NA; CDR3aa: CASSLLITAYEQYF; CDR3nt: TGTGCCAGCAGCCTGCTTATAACAGCTTACGAGCAGTACTTC
v_gene: TRBV6-4; j_gene: TRBJ1-1; d_gene: NA; abundance: NA; CDR3aa: CASRAGFRNTEAFF; CDR3nt: TGTGCCAGCAGAGCAGGGTTCAGGAACACTGAAGCTTTCTTT
v_gene: TRBV27; j_gene: TRBJ2-7; d_gene: NA; abundance: NA; CDR3aa: CASWSVGDLGSSYEQYF; CDR3nt: TGTGCCAGCTGGTCCGTAGGGGATCTCGGTAGCTCCTACGAGCAGTACTTC
v_gene: TRBV7-9; j_gene: TRBJ2-7; d_gene: NA; abundance: NA; CDR3aa: CASSFSGVGEQYF; CDR3nt: TGTGCCAGCAGCTTTTCGGGAGTTGGCGAGCAGTACTTC
v_gene: TRBV10-3; j_gene: TRBJ2-5; d_gene: NA; abundance: NA; CDR3aa: CAASGVLQETQYF; CDR3nt: TGTGCCGCCTCCGGGGTTCTCCAAGAGACCCAGTACTTC
v_gene: TRBV4-1; j_gene: TRBJ2-1; d_gene: TRBD2; abundance: NA; CDR3aa: CASSHPSASGSVIEQFF; CDR3nt: TGCGCCAGCAGCCACCCATCGGCTAGCGGGAGTGTCATTGAGCAGTTCTTC
v_gene: TRBV29-1; j_gene: TRBJ2-5; d_gene: TRBD2; abundance: NA; CDR3aa: CSGSISGRDQETQYF; CDR3nt: TGCAGCGGATCCATTAGCGGGAGGGATCAAGAGACCCAGTACTTC
v_gene: TRBV28; j_gene: TRBJ2-7; d_gene: NA; abundance: NA; CDR3aa: CASSFGDRTYEQYF; CDR3nt: TGTGCCAGCAGTTTTGGAGACAGGACCTACGAGCAGTACTTC
v_gene: TRBV5-1; j_gene: TRBJ1-5; d_gene: NA; abundance: NA; CDR3aa: CASSTEGDQPQHF; CDR3nt: TGCGCCAGCAGCACGGAGGGTGATCAGCCCCAGCATTTT
v_gene: TRBV7-8; j_gene: TRBJ2-5; d_gene: NA; abundance: NA; CDR3aa: CASSPRRGERGETQYF; CDR3nt: TGTGCCAGCAGCCCGAGACGTGGCGAAAGGGGGGAGACCCAGTACTTC
v_gene: TRBV7-9; j_gene: TRBJ2-1; d_gene: TRBD1; abundance: NA; CDR3aa: CASSPSGTGGFF; CDR3nt: TGTGCCAGCAGCCCTAGTGGGACAGGTGGGTTCTTC
v_gene: TRBV27; j_gene: TRBJ1-4; d_gene: TRBD1; abundance: NA; CDR3aa: CASGPQGASDEKLFF; CDR3nt: TGTGCCAGCGGACCCCAGGGGGCGAGTGATGAAAAACTGTTTTTT
v_gene: TRBV7-9; j_gene: TRBJ2-2; d_gene: TRBD1; abundance: NA; CDR3aa: CASSPGQGRPGELFF; CDR3nt: TGTGCCAGCAGCCCTGGACAGGGGAGGCCCGGGGAGCTGTTTTTT
v_gene: TRBV19; j_gene: TRBJ2-1; d_gene: TRBD2; abundance: NA; CDR3aa: CASTSGSLDNEQFF; CDR3nt: TGTGCCAGTACTAGCGGGTCTCTGGACAATGAGCAGTTCTTC
v_gene: TRBV4-2; j_gene: TRBJ2-7; d_gene: NA; abundance: NA; CDR3aa: CASSLTSSSSYEQYF; CDR3nt: TGTGCCAGCAGCCTCACCTCTAGCAGTTCCTACGAGCAGTACTTC
v_gene: TRBV11-2; j_gene: TRBJ2-3; d_gene: NA; abundance: NA; CDR3aa: CASTWGPGSTDTQYF; CDR3nt: TGTGCCAGCACCTGGGGTCCAGGCAGCACAGATACGCAGTATTTT
v_gene: TRBV7-2; j_gene: TRBJ1-5; d_gene: NA; abundance: NA; CDR3aa: CASSLVLGTNQPQHF; CDR3nt: TGTGCCAGCAGCTTAGTTTTGGGGACCAATCAGCCCCAGCATTTT
v_gene: TRBV2; j_gene: TRBJ1-2; d_gene: TRBD1; abundance: NA; CDR3aa: CASTQRGQSPYGYTF; CDR3nt: TGTGCCAGCACCCAACGGGGACAGAGCCCGTATGGCTACACCTTC
v_gene: TRBV11-2; j_gene: TRBJ2-3; d_gene: TRBD1; abundance: NA; CDR3aa: CASSRYPGTGRPDTQYF; CDR3nt: TGTGCCAGCAGCCGTTACCCCGGGACAGGGCGACCCGATACGCAGTATTTT
v_gene: TRBV27; j_gene: TRBJ2-7; d_gene: TRBD2; abundance: once; CDR3aa: CASSLTSGSRVDEQYF; CDR3nt: TGTGCCAGCAGTTTAACTAGCGGGAGTAGGGTTGACGAGCAGTACTTC
v_gene: TRBV25-1; j_gene: TRBJ2-7; d_gene: NA; abundance: NA; CDR3aa: CATSWPEDYEQYF; CDR3nt: TGTGCCACCTCCTGGCCGGAAGACTACGAGCAGTACTTC
v_gene: TRBV6-1; j_gene: TRBJ1-1; d_gene: NA; abundance: NA; CDR3aa: CASSELLGARSGAFF; CDR3nt: TGTGCCAGCAGTGAACTGTTGGGGGCTCGCAGTGGAGCTTTCTTT
v_gene: TRBV7-8; j_gene: TRBJ2-3; d_gene: NA; abundance: NA; CDR3aa: CASSLVSRDTLQHTQYF; CDR3nt: TGTGCCAGCAGCTTAGTCTCCCGGGACACCTTACAGCATACGCAGTATTTT
v_gene: TRBV6-1; j_gene: TRBJ1-4; d_gene: NA; abundance: once; CDR3aa: CASSEAPGLLLNEKLFF; CDR3nt: TGTGCCAGCAGTGAAGCGCCAGGGTTATTGCTTAATGAAAAACTGTTTTTT
v_gene: TRBV27; j_gene: TRBJ1-3; d_gene: NA; abundance: NA; CDR3aa: CASSLRGYTSGNTIYF; CDR3nt: TGTGCCAGCAGTTTGCGGGGTTATACCTCTGGAAACACCATATATTTT
v_gene: TRBV4-1; j_gene: TRBJ2-7; d_gene: NA; abundance: NA; CDR3aa: CASSPIGTTYEQYF; CDR3nt: TGCGCCAGCAGCCCAATAGGGACCACCTACGAGCAGTACTTC
v_gene: TRBV19; j_gene: TRBJ2-5; d_gene: TRBD2; abundance: NA; CDR3aa: CASSDGTSFQETQYF; CDR3nt: TGTGCCAGTAGTGACGGGACTAGCTTCCAAGAGACCCAGTACTTC
v_gene: TRBV4-1; j_gene: TRBJ2-1; d_gene: NA; abundance: NA; CDR3aa: CASSPASANEQFF; CDR3nt: TGCGCCAGCAGCCCAGCTAGCGCGAATGAGCAGTTCTTC
v_gene: TRBV29-1; j_gene: TRBJ1-2; d_gene: NA; abundance: once; CDR3aa: CSDRASFYGYTF; CDR3nt: TGCAGCGACCGGGCTTCATTCTATGGCTACACCTTC
v_gene: TRBV28; j_gene: TRBJ2-3; d_gene: TRBD1; abundance: NA; CDR3aa: CASSSALRQGALTDTQYF; CDR3nt: TGTGCCAGCAGTTCCGCACTACGACAGGGGGCCCTCACAGATACGCAGTATTTT
v_gene: TRBV5-6; j_gene: TRBJ1-6; d_gene: TRBD1; abundance: NA; CDR3aa: CASSLGQGDNSPLHF; CDR3nt: TGTGCCAGCAGCTTGGGACAGGGAGATAATTCACCCCTCCACTTT